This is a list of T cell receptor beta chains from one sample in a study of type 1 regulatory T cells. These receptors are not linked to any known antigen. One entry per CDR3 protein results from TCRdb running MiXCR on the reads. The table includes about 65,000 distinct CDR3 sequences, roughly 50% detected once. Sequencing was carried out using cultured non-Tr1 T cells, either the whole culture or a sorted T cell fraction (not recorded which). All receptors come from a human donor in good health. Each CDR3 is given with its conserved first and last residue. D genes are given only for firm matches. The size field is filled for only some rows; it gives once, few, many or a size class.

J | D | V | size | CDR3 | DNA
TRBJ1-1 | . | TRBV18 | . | CASSPLRAMNTEAFF | TGTGCCAGCTCACCCCTGCGGGCGATGAACACTGAAGCTTTCTTT
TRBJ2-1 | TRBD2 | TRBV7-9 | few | CASSLLAGGVYNEQFF | TGTGCCAGCAGCTTACTCGCGGGAGGCGTCTACAATGAGCAGTTCTTC
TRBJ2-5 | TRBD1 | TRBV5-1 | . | CASSYDRVGETQYF | TGCGCCAGCAGCTACGACAGGGTGGGGGAGACCCAGTACTTC
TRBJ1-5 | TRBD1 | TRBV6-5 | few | CASSPGQANQPQHF | TGTGCCAGCAGCCCCGGACAGGCCAATCAGCCCCAGCATTTT
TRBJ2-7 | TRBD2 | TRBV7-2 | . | CASSLLAGAARQYF | TGTGCCAGCAGCTTACTAGCGGGGGCCGCCCGGCAGTACTTC
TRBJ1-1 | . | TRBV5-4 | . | CASSLDGGKNTEAFF | TGTGCCAGCAGCTTGGATGGGGGTAAGAACACTGAAGCTTTCTTT
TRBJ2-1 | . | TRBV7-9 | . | CASSLYRGNDEQFF | TGTGCCAGCAGCTTATACCGAGGGAATGATGAGCAGTTCTTC
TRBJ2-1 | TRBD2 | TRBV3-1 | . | CASSLAGGPNEQFF | TGTGCCAGCAGCCTAGCGGGGGGCCCTAATGAGCAGTTCTTC
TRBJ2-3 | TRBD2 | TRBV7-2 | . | CASSPRPSGGRTDTQYF | TGTGCCAGCAGCCCACGCCCTAGCGGGGGTCGTACAGATACGCAGTATTTT
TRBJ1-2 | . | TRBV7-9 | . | CASSLAGTYGYTF | TGTGCCAGCAGCTTAGCGGGCACCTATGGCTACACCTTC
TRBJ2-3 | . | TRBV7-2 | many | CASSSRTDTQYF | TGTGCCAGCAGCTCCCGGACAGATACGCAGTATTTT
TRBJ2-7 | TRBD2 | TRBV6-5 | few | CASRGTRPYEQYF | TGTGCCAGCAGGGGGACTAGACCCTACGAGCAGTACTTC